A selection of T cell receptor beta chains follows, all from one sample in a study of T cells in tuberculosis. The assay was immunoSEQ multiplex PCR, and TCRdb's table has in-frame clones only and misses some. The sample yields approximately 20,000 clones, more than 95% seen once. The specimen sequenced was PBMCs. Every receptor here comes from a donor under 30 with latent tuberculosis or without tuberculosis infection. CDR3s include the opening cysteine and the closing phenylalanine or tryptophan. Each record gives: D gene, V gene, J gene, clone size, CDR3 protein. D genes are given only for firm matches. Rows may omit the clone size; those that give it use once, few, many or a size class.

>TRBD1|TRBV29-1|TRBJ1-1|.
CSGTLTGSNTEAFF
>.|TRBV19|TRBJ2-2|.
CASSRSQRVTGELFF
>TRBD2|TRBV12-5|TRBJ2-2|.
CASGVAGGVGELFF
>.|TRBV11-3|TRBJ2-2|.
CASSLGAGFGELFF
>TRBD1|TRBV5-6|TRBJ1-2|.
CASSSGQGVILYGYTF
>.|TRBV7-8|TRBJ2-1|.
CASSLFRVREQFF
>TRBD1|TRBV18|TRBJ1-6|.
CASSRDRVYSPLHF
>.|TRBV19|TRBJ1-1|.
CASSLDGRATTEAFF
>.|TRBV13|TRBJ2-5|.
CASSFGSRGRQETQYF
>.|TRBV18|TRBJ2-3|.
CASSPDQGWADTQYF
>TRBD2|TRBV2|TRBJ2-3|.
CASTWTSGGTSTDTQYF
>TRBD1|TRBV6-5|TRBJ1-1|once
CASSYGQGPAFF
>TRBD1|TRBV9|TRBJ1-2|.
CASSDDRGYYGYTF
>.|TRBV19|TRBJ1-2|.
CASSIERVSPNYGYTF
>TRBD2|TRBV7-9|TRBJ2-7|once
CAGGEGSSAAKYF
>.|TRBV19|TRBJ1-6|.
CASSGSGSSYNSPLHF
>.|TRBV5-4|TRBJ1-1|.
CASSRGQSMPEAFF
>.|TRBV27|TRBJ2-6|once
CASSFGMGRVTGGANVLTF
>TRBD1|TRBV6-6|TRBJ1-2|.
CASRLDRVDYGYTF
>TRBD1|TRBV6-5|TRBJ1-1|.
CASSNRGTEAFF
>.|TRBV9|TRBJ2-5|.
CASSASNPQETQYF
>TRBD2|TRBV12-5|TRBJ2-1|.
CASGGRREGGYNEQFF
>TRBD1|TRBV19|TRBJ2-7|.
CASGQGAQYEQYF
>TRBD1|TRBV11-1|TRBJ1-2|.
CASSLSSGTVNINGYTF
>TRBD2|TRBV10-3|TRBJ2-7|once
CAIQRGGESYEQYF
>.|TRBV10-3|TRBJ2-1|.
CAISESYYNEQFF
>TRBD1|TRBV18|TRBJ1-5|.
CASSSAGGGNQPQHF
>TRBD1|TRBV11-2|TRBJ1-2|once
CASSLGAGGSWYGYTF
>.|TRBV6-5|TRBJ2-1|.
CASRKTGYNEQFF
>TRBD1|TRBV13|TRBJ1-1|.
CASSQKGGQPPRNTEAFF
>.|TRBV19|TRBJ1-6|.
CASSWGVDSPLHF
>.|TRBV11-2|TRBJ2-5|.
CASSFLGVATAQETQYF
>.|TRBV2|TRBJ2-7|.
CASSDTGYSYEQYF
>TRBD2|TRBV4-1|TRBJ2-1|large
CASSLIPGAGGSYNEQFF
>.|TRBV13|TRBJ2-7|.
CASSLQGEQYF
>TRBD1|TRBV12-5|TRBJ2-7|.
CASGLVLGQGADEQYF